Following are 24 T cell receptor beta chains from one sample sequenced in a study of response to subunit inactivated influenza vaccine (dated by TCRdb to between 2018 and 2020). Library preparation used RT-PCR. Sequenced using an Illumina HiSeq 2500. In-frame beta chains were kept once TCRdb had trimmed the public reads at Q25 with fastp and called clones with MiXCR. When rows share a CDR3 protein, they turn into one entry using the most common DNA and genes. The sample table records around 750,000 distinct CDR3 sequences; approximately 22% of these occur just once. The ten largest clones take up 10% of the sample. This specimen was PBMCs from blood, taken about 5 days after vaccination. The receptors shown here come from a man aged 50 or older who received an inactivated influenza vaccine. Donor details come from another sample of the same person, matched by shared clones.

J is TRBJ2-2 and V is TRBV10-3; 12 bases agree with TRBD1. There are 15 residues in the CDR3. Trimming took 7 bases from V and 4 from J; bases not matched to a gene: 4. The germline V gene has CDR1 ENHRY and CDR2 SYGVKD. The CDR3 is CAIKGTGGITGELFF. Written as DNA, the CDR3 is TGTGCCATCAAGGGGACAGGGGGCATCACCGGGGAGCTGTTTTTT.

This clonotype turned up a few times. The V and J genes are TRBV6-2 or TRBV6-3 and TRBJ2-7, with D hard to call. CDR1 is MNHEY, CDR2 SVGEGT, per germline. V was clipped by 2 bases and J by 6 bases, with 8 bases between them. The CDR3 consists of 12 residues. This CDR3 reads CASSYTWVEQYF. CDR3 bases: TGTGCCAGCAGTTACACTTGGGTCGAGCAGTACTTC.

The V call is TRBV28, the J call TRBJ2-2, with 10 nucleotides matching TRBD2. The CDR3 totals 14 residues. Losses at the gene ends were 7 bases for V and 5 bases for J; bases not matched to a gene: 4. Germline lookup yields CDR1 MDHEN and CDR2 SYDVKM. CDR3 amino acids: CASTPGLATGELFF. The CDR3 DNA is TGTGCCAGCACACCGGGACTAGCGACCGGGGAGCTGTTTTTT. Full variable domain (outside the CDR3, taken from reference TRBV28 and TRBJ2-2): DVKVTQSSRYLVKRTGEKVFLECVQDMDHENMFWYRQDPGLGLRLIYFSYDVKMKEKGDIPEGYSVSREKKERFSLILESASTNQTSMYLCASTPGLATGELFFGEGSRLTVL.

A few counts support this clonotype. The chain uses TRBV12-3 or TRBV12-4 and TRBJ1-1; 7 positions match TRBD1. V dropped 5 bases and J dropped 1; count of bases not matched to a gene: 4. The CDR3 loop spans 14 amino acids. The chain's CDR3 is CASSTGTANTEAFF. CDR3 nucleotides: TGTGCCAGCAGTACCGGGACAGCGAACACTGAAGCTTTCTTT.

This clonotype was found a few times. V gene TRBV9 combines with J gene TRBJ2-7; the D is unclear. The CDR3 is 15 residues long. The ends were cut back, 0 bases at V and 2 bases at J, with 12 bases in the middle. Germline-derived CDR1 and CDR2 are SGDLS and YYNGEE. For the CDR3, the DNA is TGTGCCAGCAGCGTAGAGGCCCGTTCACCCTACGAGCAGTACTTC. Its protein is CASSVEARSPYEQYF.

V usage is TRBV29-1 and J usage is TRBJ2-5; TRBD2 aligns across 9 bases. Germline V CDR1 and CDR2: SQVTM, ANQGSEA. This CDR3 has 14 amino acids. V lost 4 bases and J lost 5; bases outside the gene matches: 8. The CDR3 DNA sequence: TGCAGCGTTGTGCTAGCGGGAAGGGGCGAGACCCAGTACTTC. It encodes CSVVLAGRGETQYF.

This clonotype was counted between two and nine times. The rearrangement links TRBV10-3 to TRBJ2-1; tentative D call: TRBD2 (6 bases). The CDR3 is made up of 15 amino acids. V shed 6 bases and J shed 3 bases, with 15 bases lying between them. In germline, CDR1 is ENHRY, CDR2 SYGVKD. The CDR3 bases are TGTGCCATCAGCCCCGGGACTCGCTACTACAATGAGCAGTTCTTC. Its translation is CAISPGTRYYNEQFF.

Many counts were recorded for this clonotype. The chain has TRBV10-3 and TRBJ2-2; maybe TRBD1 (5 bases). V lost 3 bases to trimming and J lost 2 bases, with 7 bases between them. CDR1 is ENHRY and CDR2 is SYGVKD in the germline V gene. This CDR3 is built from 14 residues. CDR3 loop: CAISDQGNTGELFF. The DNA for the CDR3 is TGTGCCATCAGTGACCAGGGAAACACCGGGGAGCTGTTTTTT.

The chain joins TRBV20-1 to TRBJ2-5; no clear D gene. Germline assignment: CDR1 DFQATT and CDR2 SNEGSKA (reference sequence). This CDR3 has 13 amino acids. The germline V and J ends were trimmed by 6 bases and 8 bases, with 19 bases remaining between them. As DNA, the CDR3 is TGCAGTGCCTTATATCCTGAGACCAACACCCAGTACTTC. Translated: CSALYPETNTQYF.

The chain uses TRBV20-1 and TRBJ1-1; D is unresolved. Trimming shortened V by 2 bases and J by 8 bases, and 12 bases separated the two germline ends. The CDR3 is 12 residues long. Looked up from germline, CDR1 is DFQATT and CDR2 is SNEGSKA (reference sequence). Here the CDR3 reads CSARPNEAEAFF. CDR3 sequence (DNA): TGCAGTGCTAGACCCAACGAGGCAGAAGCTTTCTTT.

This clonotype was observed many times. The rearrangement links TRBV12-3 or TRBV12-4 to TRBJ2-3; D could derive from TRBD1 or TRBD2 (5 bases each). The CDR3 consists of 14 residues. The V end was cut by 6 bases, the J end by 6 bases, with 16 bases between. This CDR3 is CASSPLRGTDTQYF. The CDR3 DNA reads as TGTGCCAGCAGCCCCTTGCGAGGGACGGATACGCAGTATTTT.

This clonotype was observed a handful of times. The chain uses TRBV6-2 or TRBV6-3 and TRBJ2-1; possibly TRBD2 for D (6 bases). Germline CDR1 MNHEY, CDR2 SVGEGT. The CDR3 covers 17 residues. Trimming removed 2 bases from V and 5 bases from J, with 19 bases in between. The CDR3 is CASSYTKRVRTHNEQFF. The CDR3 DNA sequence: TGTGCCAGCAGTTACACAAAGCGGGTCCGGACACACAATGAGCAGTTCTTC.

This clonotype was found a few times. J is TRBJ2-1 and V is TRBV18; D is unclear. This CDR3 spans 15 amino acids. V shed 6 bases and J shed 7 bases, with 19 bases lying between them. Germline V gene sequence: CDR1 KGHSH, CDR2 LQKENI. CDR3 DNA sequence: TGTGCCAGCTCTCCTCCCCTGGGTTGGCGAAATGAGCAGTTCTTC. Its translation is CASSPPLGWRNEQFF.

This clonotype was detected once. The chain recombines TRBV12-3 or TRBV12-4 with TRBJ2-2; 9 bases fit TRBD1. Trimming at V came to 5 bases and at J to 4 bases, leaving 14 bases not matched to a gene. This CDR3 contains 18 residues. CDR3 bases: TGTGCCAGCAGTGCCGGGACAGGGACAGGTACTCTCACCGGGGAGCTGTTTTTT. Its translation is CASSAGTGTGTLTGELFF.

This chain uses TRBV5-1 with TRBJ2-5; a possible D gene is TRBD1 (6 bases). The CDR3 extends over 15 amino acids. The V and J ends lost 0 bases and 5 bases respectively, with 14 bases between them. CDR1 SGHRS and CDR2 YFSETQ come from the germline V gene. DNA of the CDR3: TGCGCCAGCAGCTTGGATCTGGGGGCTCGGGAGACCCAGTACTTC. It specifies CASSLDLGARETQYF.

This clonotype was found many times. The chain joins TRBV19 to TRBJ2-1; 7 positions agree with TRBD1. The trim removed 6 bases at V and 15 bases at J, leaving 8 bases unmatched. The germline gives CDR1 LNHDA, CDR2 SQIVND (reference sequence). There are 11 residues in the CDR3. The CDR3 protein is CASRTDRAAFF. DNA for the CDR3: TGTGCCAGTAGAACCGACAGGGCCGCGTTCTTC.

This clonotype was counted between two and nine times. The V and J genes are TRBV7-8 and TRBJ1-6, with 8 positions matching TRBD1. The germline V gene has CDR1 SGHVS and CDR2 FQNEAQ. Trimming took 5 bases from V and 2 from J; bases not matched to a gene: 5. The CDR3 extends over 16 amino acids. CDR3 nucleotides: TGTGCCAGCAGCGACAGGGGAGGCGCCTATAATTCACCCCTCCACTTT. It translates to CASSDRGGAYNSPLHF.

The table lists this clonotype with a few counts. The rearrangement links TRBV20-1 to TRBJ1-1, with D perhaps matching TRBD1 (6 bases). Trimming removed 2 bases from V and 5 bases from J, with 15 bases in between. The length of the CDR3 is 14 residues. The germline V gene encodes CDR1 DFQATT and CDR2 SNEGSKA (reference sequence). CDR3 amino acids: CSARRGGPRTEAFF. The CDR3 DNA reads TGCAGTGCTAGAAGGGGGGGCCCTAGAACTGAAGCTTTCTTT.

V usage is TRBV20-1 and J usage is TRBJ2-2; D unresolved. CDR3 length: 13 amino acids. Germline V CDR1 and CDR2: DFQATT, SNEGSKA (reference sequence). Trimming left V 4 bases short and J 3 bases short, with 9 bases between. The CDR3: CSATEPYTGELFF. In nucleotides, the CDR3 is TGCAGTGCTACTGAACCGTACACCGGGGAGCTGTTTTTT.

The gene calls are TRBV28 and TRBJ2-1; D is uncertain. CDR1 and CDR2 (germline): MDHEN, SYDVKM. The CDR3 runs to 13 residues. V was trimmed by 0 bases and J by 10 bases, leaving 10 bases between them. The CDR3 sequence: CASSLWQVGEQFF. CDR3 in DNA: TGTGCCAGCAGTTTATGGCAGGTTGGGGAGCAGTTCTTC.

This clonotype was seen only a few times. The rearrangement links TRBV15 to TRBJ2-1, with 10 bases that match TRBD1. Unmatched junction bases numbered 7, after V lost 5 bases and J lost 6 bases. Germline V gene data show CDR1 as LNHNV and CDR2 as YYDKDF (reference sequence). The CDR3 runs to 15 residues. CDR3 nucleotide sequence: TGTGCCACCAGCGTAAGACAGGGGGCGTTCAATGAGCAGTTCTTC. This codes for CATSVRQGAFNEQFF. Full variable domain (remainder filled in from reference TRBV15 and TRBJ2-1): DAMVIQNPRYQVTQFGKPVTLSCSQTLNHNVMYWYQQKSSQAPKLLFHYYDKDFNNEADTPDNFQSRRPNTSFCFLDIRSPGLGDTAMYLCATSVRQGAFNEQFFGPGTRLTVL.

This clonotype occurred a few times. The junction departs from germline at one end; a sequencing error may be responsible. The chain combines TRBV7-2 with TRBJ2-5, with D maybe TRBD1 (6 bases). The CDR3 runs 17 residues. The germline V gene encodes CDR1 SGHTA and CDR2 FQGNSA. The CDR3 nucleotides are TGTTCCAGCAGCTGGACAACAGGGTTTTGGGGCCAAGAGACCCAGTACTTC. Residues: CSSSWTTGFWGQETQYF.

The sample holds a few counts of this clonotype. CDR3 sequence: CAISDGTSPEQFF. CDR3 coding DNA: TGTGCCATCAGTGATGGGACTAGCCCGGAGCAGTTCTTC. The chain couples TRBV10-3 to TRBJ2-1, with 9 bases matching TRBD2. The CDR3 spans 13 residues. Germline CDR1 reads ENHRY; CDR2 reads SYGVKD. Trimming removed 3 bases from V and 10 bases from J; junction bases left unmatched: 4.

This clonotype was observed at least ten times. The gene calls are TRBV28 and TRBJ2-7; 9 nucleotides align to TRBD1. There are 14 residues in the CDR3. In germline, CDR1 is MDHEN, CDR2 SYDVKM. The trim removed 4 bases at V and 7 bases at J, leaving 8 bases unmatched. CDR3 in DNA: TGTGCCAGCAGTTCTATTTTCGGGACAGGGGAGCAGTACTTC. Translating gives CASSSIFGTGEQYF.